Below, one T cell receptor (beta chain) is given with its context. This clonotype turned up a few times. Its binding antigen is unknown. No quality values exist for individual bases; no much larger clone is one base distant. This was a case-control study nested in a cohort of healthcare workers in London, UK, who had nasopharyngeal swab PCR tests and blood samples taken every week. Healthcare workers were enrolled in the week of the UK lockdown, from 23 to 31 March 2020, and were followed every week for up to roughly 15 weeks. The data derive from a study of early T cells in non-severe SARS-CoV-2 infection (dated by TCRdb to 2020 to 2022). About the full investigation: Because TCR sequencing was done on bulk RNA from unsorted whole blood, the alpha and beta chains could not be paired.

Receptor amplification or capture employed 5' RACE. This sample was sequenced with a NextSeq 500. The TCR library protocol attached unique molecular identifiers to individual cDNA molecules to correct for sequencing error and PCR bias. Both TCR alpha and beta chains were sequenced, and tight co-correlation was observed between alpha and beta sequence abundances in each sample. In the original analysis: V gene, J gene and CDR3 annotation of TCR sequences was performed with Decombinator V4. Expanded TCRs were defined as changing significantly between any two time points under a Poisson model with p below 0.0001. Abundances of TCRs were expressed as counts per million after normalisation to the total number of TCRs sequenced in each sample. VDJdb, accessed 1 November 2021, was searched for CMV, EBV and SARS-CoV-2 annotated TCRs, excluding TCRs annotated for multiple antigens. Using fastp at Q25 and MiXCR, TCRdb reprocessed the public reads and kept productive beta chains. Rows are unified per CDR3 protein, each entry keeping the most common DNA and genes. The V and J calls shown here were made by TCRdb, not taken from the authors' results. The sample profile shows about 75,000 distinct CDR3 sequences; about 11% of them were found once. Jointly, the top ten make up approximately 12% of the sample.

Here is what the overall study found, with its caveats: Matching against VDJdb was skewed toward anti-spike CD8 responses, likely underestimated virus-specific expansions, and missed private and CD4 specificities.

The source was whole blood, collected at baseline. This TCR was recovered from an adult who was a healthcare worker with PCR-confirmed SARS-CoV-2 infection or an uninfected control (not recorded which).

Here is the DNA: TGTGCCAGCAGCTTGGAGGGCCTTTCACCCCTCCACTTT. Protein translation: CASSLEGLSPLHF. This receptor chain uses TRBV5-5 and TRBJ1-6; the D segment cannot be called with confidence. The CDR3 runs 13 residues from the cysteine to the phenylalanine. Of all the DNA, just the CDR3 is kept, 39 bases in frame from base 1. Taken from the germline V gene (reference sequence), the CDR1 and CDR2 loops are SGHKS and YYEKEE. V loses 0 bases of germline sequence and J loses 9 bases, and the interval between the two ends is 7 bases.